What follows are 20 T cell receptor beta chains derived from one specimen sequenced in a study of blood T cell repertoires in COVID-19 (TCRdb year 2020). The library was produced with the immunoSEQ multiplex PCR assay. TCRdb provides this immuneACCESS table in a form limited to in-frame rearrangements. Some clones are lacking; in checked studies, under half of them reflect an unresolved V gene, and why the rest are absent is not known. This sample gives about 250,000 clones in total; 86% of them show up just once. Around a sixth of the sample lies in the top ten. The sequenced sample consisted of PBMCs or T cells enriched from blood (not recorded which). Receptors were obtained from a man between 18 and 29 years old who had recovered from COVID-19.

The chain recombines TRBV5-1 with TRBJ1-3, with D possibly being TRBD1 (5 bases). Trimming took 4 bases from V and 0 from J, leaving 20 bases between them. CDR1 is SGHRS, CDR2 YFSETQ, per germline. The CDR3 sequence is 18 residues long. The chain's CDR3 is CASSVRGGKTVSGNTIYF. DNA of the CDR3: TGCGCCAGCAGCGTGCGGGGCGGAAAAACCGTCTCTGGAAACACCATATATTTT. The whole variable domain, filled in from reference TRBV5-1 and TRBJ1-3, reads KAGVTQTPRYLIKTRGQQVTLSCSPISGHRSVSWYQQTPGQGLQFLFEYFSETQRNKGNFPGRFSGRQFSNSRSEMNVSTLELGDSALYLCASSVRGGKTVSGNTIYFGEGSWLTVV.

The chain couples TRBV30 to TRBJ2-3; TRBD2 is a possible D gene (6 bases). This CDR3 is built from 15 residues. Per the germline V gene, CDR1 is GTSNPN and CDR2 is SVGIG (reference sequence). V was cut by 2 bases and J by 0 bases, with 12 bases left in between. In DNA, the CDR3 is TGTGCCTGGAGTAAGACTAGTCCCAGCACAGATACGCAGTATTTT. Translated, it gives CAWSKTSPSTDTQYF.

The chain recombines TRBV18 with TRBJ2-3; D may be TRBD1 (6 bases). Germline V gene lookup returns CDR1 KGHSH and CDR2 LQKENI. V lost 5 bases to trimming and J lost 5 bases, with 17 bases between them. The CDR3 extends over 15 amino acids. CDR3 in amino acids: CASSERIRGGDTQYF. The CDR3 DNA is TGTGCCAGCTCAGAGCGGATCCGAGGGGGAGATACGCAGTATTTT.

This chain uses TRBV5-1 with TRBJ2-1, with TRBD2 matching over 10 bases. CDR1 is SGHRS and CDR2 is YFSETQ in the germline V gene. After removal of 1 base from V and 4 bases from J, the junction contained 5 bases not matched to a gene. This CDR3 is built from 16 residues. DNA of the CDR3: TGCGCCAGCAGCTTGACGACTAGCGGGTCATACAATGAGCAGTTCTTC. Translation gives CASSLTTSGSYNEQFF.

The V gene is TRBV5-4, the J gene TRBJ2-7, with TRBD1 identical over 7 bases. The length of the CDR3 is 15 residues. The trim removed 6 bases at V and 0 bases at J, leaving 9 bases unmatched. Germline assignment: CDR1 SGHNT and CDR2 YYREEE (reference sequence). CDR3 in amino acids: CASTRTGTVSYEQYF. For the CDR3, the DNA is TGTGCCAGCACGAGAACCGGGACAGTCTCCTACGAGCAGTACTTC.

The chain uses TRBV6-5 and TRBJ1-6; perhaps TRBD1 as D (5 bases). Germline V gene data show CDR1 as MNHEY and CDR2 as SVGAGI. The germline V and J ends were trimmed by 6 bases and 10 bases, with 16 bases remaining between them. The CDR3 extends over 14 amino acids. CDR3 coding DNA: TGTGCCAGCAGCGACGTCAGGGTCGGGTCACCCCTCCACTTT. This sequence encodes CASSDVRVGSPLHF.

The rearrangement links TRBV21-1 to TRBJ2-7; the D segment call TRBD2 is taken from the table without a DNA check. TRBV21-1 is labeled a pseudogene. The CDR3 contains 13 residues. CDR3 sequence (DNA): TGTGCCAGCAGCAAAGGGAGCTCCTACGAGCAGTACTTC. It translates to CASSKGSSYEQYF.

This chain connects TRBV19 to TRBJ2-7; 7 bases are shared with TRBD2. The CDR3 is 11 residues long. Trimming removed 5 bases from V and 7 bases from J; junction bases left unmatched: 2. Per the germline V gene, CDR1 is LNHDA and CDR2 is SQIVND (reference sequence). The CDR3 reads CASSLGGEQYF. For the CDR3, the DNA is TGTGCCAGTAGTCTGGGGGGGGAGCAGTACTTC.

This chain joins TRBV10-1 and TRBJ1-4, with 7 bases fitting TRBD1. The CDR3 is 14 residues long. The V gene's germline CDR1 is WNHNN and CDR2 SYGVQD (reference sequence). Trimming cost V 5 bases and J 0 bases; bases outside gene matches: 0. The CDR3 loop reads CASSTGATNEKLFF. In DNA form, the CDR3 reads TGCGCCAGCAGTACAGGGGCAACTAATGAAAAACTGTTTTTT.

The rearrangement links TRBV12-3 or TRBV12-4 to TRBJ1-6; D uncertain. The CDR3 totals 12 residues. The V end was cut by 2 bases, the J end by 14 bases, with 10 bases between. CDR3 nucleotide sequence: TGTGCCAGCAGTTTAAGCCCCTTCACCCTCCACTTT. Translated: CASSLSPFTLHF.

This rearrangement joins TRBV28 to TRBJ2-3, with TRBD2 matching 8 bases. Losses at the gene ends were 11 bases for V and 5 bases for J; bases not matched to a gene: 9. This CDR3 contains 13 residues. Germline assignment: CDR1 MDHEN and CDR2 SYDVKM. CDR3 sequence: CAGAGGPRDTQYF. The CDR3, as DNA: TGTGCCGGGGCGGGGGGACCGAGAGATACGCAGTATTTT.

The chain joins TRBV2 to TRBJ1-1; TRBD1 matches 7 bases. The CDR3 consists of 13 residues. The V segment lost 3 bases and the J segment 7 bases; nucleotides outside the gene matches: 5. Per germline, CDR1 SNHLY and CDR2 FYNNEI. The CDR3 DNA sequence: TGTGCCAGCAGTGAGGGACAGCGCGTTGAAGCTTTCTTT. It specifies CASSEGQRVEAFF.

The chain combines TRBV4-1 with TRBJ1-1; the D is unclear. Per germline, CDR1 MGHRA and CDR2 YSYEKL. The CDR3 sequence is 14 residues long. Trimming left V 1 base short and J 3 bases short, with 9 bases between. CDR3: CASSQVGEYTEAFF. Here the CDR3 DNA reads TGCGCCAGCAGCCAAGTTGGAGAGTACACTGAAGCTTTCTTT.

Written as DNA, the CDR3 is TGTGCCAGCAGTTCGGGCGGGGTGAACACTGAAGCTTTCTTT. This sequence encodes CASSSGGVNTEAFF. The chain recombines TRBV6-5 with TRBJ1-1, with unresolved D. V gave up 4 bases and J gave up 0 bases, with 9 bases separating them. The germline V gene encodes CDR1 MNHEY and CDR2 SVGAGI. This CDR3 has 14 residues.

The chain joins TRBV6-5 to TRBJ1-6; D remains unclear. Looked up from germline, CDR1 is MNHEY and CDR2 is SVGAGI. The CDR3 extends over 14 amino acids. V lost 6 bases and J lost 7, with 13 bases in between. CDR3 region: CASRRDSVNSPLHF. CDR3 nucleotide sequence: TGTGCCAGCAGAAGAGACTCTGTAAATTCACCCCTCCACTTT.

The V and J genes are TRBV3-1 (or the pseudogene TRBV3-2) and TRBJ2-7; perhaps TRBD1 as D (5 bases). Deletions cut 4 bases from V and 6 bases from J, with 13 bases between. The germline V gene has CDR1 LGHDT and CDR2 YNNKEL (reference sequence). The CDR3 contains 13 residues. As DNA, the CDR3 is TGTGCCAGCAGCCCCCTTAGGGGTGGCGAGCAGTACTTC. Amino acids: CASSPLRGGEQYF.

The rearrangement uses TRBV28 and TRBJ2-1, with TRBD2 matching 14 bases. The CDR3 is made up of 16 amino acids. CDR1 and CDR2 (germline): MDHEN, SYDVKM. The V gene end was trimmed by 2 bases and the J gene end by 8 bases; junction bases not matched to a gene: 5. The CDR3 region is CASSLLGTSGSDEQFF. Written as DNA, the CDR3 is TGTGCCAGCAGTTTACTTGGGACTAGCGGGAGTGATGAGCAGTTCTTC.

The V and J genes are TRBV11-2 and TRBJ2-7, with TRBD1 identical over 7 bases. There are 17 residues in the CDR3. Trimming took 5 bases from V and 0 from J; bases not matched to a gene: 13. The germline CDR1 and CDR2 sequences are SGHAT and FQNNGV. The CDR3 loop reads CASSGRREGASSYEQYF. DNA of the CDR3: TGTGCCAGCAGCGGACGACGAGAGGGGGCGAGCTCCTACGAGCAGTACTTC.

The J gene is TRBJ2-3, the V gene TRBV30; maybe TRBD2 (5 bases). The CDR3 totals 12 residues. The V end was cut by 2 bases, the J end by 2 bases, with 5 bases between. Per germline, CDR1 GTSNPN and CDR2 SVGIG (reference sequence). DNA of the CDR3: TGTGCCTGGAGTCGGGACACAGATACGCAGTATTTT. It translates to CAWSRDTDTQYF.

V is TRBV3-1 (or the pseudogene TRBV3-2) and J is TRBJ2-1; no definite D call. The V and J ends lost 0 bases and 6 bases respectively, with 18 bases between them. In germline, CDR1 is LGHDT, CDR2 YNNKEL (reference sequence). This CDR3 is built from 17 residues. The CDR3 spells CASSQEGKGVNRNEQFF. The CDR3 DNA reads TGTGCCAGCAGCCAAGAAGGTAAAGGAGTTAACCGCAATGAGCAGTTCTTC.